The clone carrying this T cell receptor (beta chain) was seen a handful of times. Its target is not known. This entry is derived from a study of cytomegalovirus exposure and HLA in healthy donors. Whole-study results and caveats: Presence/absence analyses supposed approximately even sequencing depth among donors.

13 Jbeta primers and 60 Vbeta primers were used for the PCR. Produced via immunoSEQ multiplex PCR; TCRdb's table is partial and in-frame only. The sample carries approximately 100,000 clones, more than 75% recorded once. This CDR3 spans 18 amino acids. CDR1 is LGHNT, CDR2 FRNRAP, per germline. The germline V and J ends were trimmed by 1 base and 0 bases, with 17 bases remaining between them. The donors gave bone marrow, and they were healthy. The sample taken for sequencing was PBMCs. The receptor was derived from a woman aged 50 to 60 in good health and CMV-seropositive. The rearrangement links TRBV12-5 to TRBJ2-3; D may be TRBD1 (5 bases). The CDR3 protein is CASGLGGKGDYSTDTQYF. Here the CDR3 DNA reads TGTGCTAGTGGTTTGGGGGGAAAAGGGGATTATAGCACAGATACGCAGTATTTT.